This TCR beta chain was observed in a study of regulatory and conventional T cells in RAG deficiency. Study-level findings and limits: Shorter CDR3s in all patient subsets; >75% Treg-Tconv overlap in Omenn.

CDR3 length: 17 residues. The germline V gene encodes CDR1 SGHVS and CDR2 FQNEAQ. V lost 0 bases to trimming and J lost 6 bases, with 17 bases between them. As to this clone: Its antigen is unknown.

Repertoires were generated with immunoSEQ multiplex PCR, while TCRdb's copy carries only in-frame clones and drops some. The sample consists of fewer than 35,000 clones, about 91% of them appearing once. These same data were also listed under a study on regulatory T cells. From that second work: The primer mix had 52 TRBV and 13 TRBJ primers.

This receptor was obtained from a human donor in good health. Sequenced: CD8+ T cells sorted from blood. The gene calls are TRBV7-8 and TRBJ1-4; D is perhaps TRBD1 (5 bases). The CDR3 loop is CASSLAGFGGGYEKLFF. In DNA form, the CDR3 reads TGTGCCAGCAGCTTAGCTGGTTTCGGGGGGGGTTATGAAAAACTGTTTTTT.